These 18 T cell receptor beta chains share one sample of origin, sequenced in a study of blood T cells in healthy people across ages. Alongside a J-beta primer mix, a sample-barcoded 5' primer served in a second PCR lasting 7 to 11 cycles. TCRdb called the 5' RACE reads again in MiXCR, with one record for every CDR3 protein. The sample records 1.5 million to 2 million distinct CDR3 sequences, approximately 30% being singletons. What was sequenced was blood. The origin of the receptors is a young woman in good health.

The V gene is TRBV2, the J gene TRBJ2-2; 8 nucleotides match TRBD1. J gave up 5 bases and V 0 bases, and 2 bases lay outside the gene matches. This CDR3 has 15 residues. Per the germline V gene, CDR1 is SNHLY and CDR2 is FYNNEI. CDR3 loop: CASSEATGGTGELFF. In DNA, the CDR3 is TGTGCCAGCAGTGAAGCAACAGGGGGTACCGGGGAGCTGTTTTTT.

With respect to this clonotype: The conserved phenylalanine or tryptophan normally closing the CDR3 is absent here, so this likely arose from a read error. This chain joins TRBV6-1 and TRBJ2-6; D remains ambiguous. V dropped 8 bases and J dropped 2 bases, with 22 bases sitting between them. The CDR3 runs 18 residues. The V gene's germline CDR1 is MNHNS and CDR2 SASEGT. The DNA of the CDR3 is TGTGCCAGCGGCCACGGAGTAGGAACTCTAACTGGGGCCAACGTCCTGACTTGC. Encoded protein: CASGHGVGTLTGANVLTC.

This clonotype was recorded a few times. V usage is TRBV5-1 and J usage is TRBJ2-7, with 8 nucleotides matching TRBD1. Losses at the gene ends were 0 bases for V and 7 bases for J; bases not matched to a gene: 6. This CDR3 contains 14 residues. Per the germline V gene, CDR1 is SGHRS and CDR2 is YFSETQ. This chain's CDR3 is CASSLAGGRLEQYF. Written as DNA, the CDR3 is TGCGCCAGCAGCTTGGCAGGGGGCCGGCTAGAGCAGTACTTC. Full variable domain (remainder filled in from reference TRBV5-1 and TRBJ2-7): KAGVTQTPRYLIKTRGQQVTLSCSPISGHRSVSWYQQTPGQGLQFLFEYFSETQRNKGNFPGRFSGRQFSNSRSEMNVSTLELGDSALYLCASSLAGGRLEQYFGPGTRLTVT.

The chain recombines TRBV18 with TRBJ2-2, with TRBD1 identical over 9 bases. V lost 0 bases and J lost 5; bases outside the gene matches: 10. CDR3 length: 18 residues. CDR1 and CDR2 (germline): KGHSH, LQKENI. CDR3 DNA: TGTGCCAGCTCACCACCCTTCCCGGGACAGGGAAGGACCGGGGAGCTGTTTTTT. This gives the protein CASSPPFPGQGRTGELFF. The variable domain in full, with the rest retrieved from reference TRBV18 and TRBJ2-2, is NAGVMQNPRHLVRRRGQEARLRCSPMKGHSHVYWYRQLPEEGLKFMVYLQKENIIDESGMPKERFSAEFPKEGPSILRIQQVVRGDSAAYFCASSPPFPGQGRTGELFFGEGSRLTVL.

This chain connects TRBV5-1 to TRBJ2-5, with TRBD2 identical over 13 bases. The V gene's germline CDR1 is SGHRS and CDR2 YFSETQ. V gave up 4 bases and J gave up 5 bases; unmatched junction bases: 11. The CDR3 length is 17 residues. CDR3 bases: TGCGCCAGCAGCGCGAAGGGACTAGCGGGAATGGAGGAGACCCAGTACTTC. The encoded protein is CASSAKGLAGMEETQYF.

In this sample, this clonotype turned up a few times. J is TRBJ2-1 and V is TRBV30; 7 bases are shared with TRBD1. J was trimmed by 4 bases and V by 3 bases; bases with no gene match: 12. The CDR3 has 16 residues. Germline-derived CDR1 and CDR2 are GTSNPN and SVGIG (reference sequence). The CDR3 DNA reads TGTGCCTGGAGACTCCCCGGGACAGTGAGATACAATGAGCAGTTCTTC. Its protein is CAWRLPGTVRYNEQFF. The full variable domain, completed using reference TRBV30 and TRBJ2-1, is SQTIHQWPATLVQPVGSPLSLECTVEGTSNPNLYWYRQAAGRGLQLLFYSVGIGQISSEVPQNLSASRPQDRQFILSSKKLLLSDSGFYLCAWRLPGTVRYNEQFFGPGTRLTVL.

The V gene is TRBV6-1, the J gene TRBJ2-7; the D is unclear. This CDR3 comprises 15 residues. The V and J ends lost 5 bases and 5 bases respectively, with 19 bases between them. The germline V gene has CDR1 MNHNS and CDR2 SASEGT. This CDR3 reads CASSSEAPSYNEQYF. DNA for the CDR3: TGTGCCAGCAGTTCTGAGGCCCCCTCCTACAACGAGCAGTACTTC.

The table lists this clonotype with a few counts. V is TRBV6-5 and J is TRBJ1-2; D unclear. Germline values: CDR1 MNHEY, CDR2 SVGAGI. Trimming stripped 4 bases from V and 3 bases from J, with 12 bases between. CDR3 length equals 14 residues. CDR3: CASSSSSTDYGYTF. In DNA, the CDR3 is TGTGCCAGCAGTTCCTCTAGTACAGACTATGGCTACACCTTC.

This chain joins TRBV29-1 and TRBJ2-7, with TRBD2 as a possible D gene (5 bases). This CDR3 region has 12 residues. V was clipped by 4 bases and J by 5 bases, with 12 bases between them. Germline V gene data show CDR1 as SQVTM and CDR2 as ANQGSEA. CDR3 protein: CSVVSSGDEQYF. CDR3 nucleotides: TGCAGCGTTGTAAGTTCCGGGGACGAGCAGTACTTC.

This clonotype was picked up a small number of times. The genes are TRBV6-6 and TRBJ2-3; D is tentatively TRBD1 or TRBD2 (5 bases each). The CDR3 is 13 amino acids. Germline V gene data show CDR1 as MNHNY and CDR2 as SVGAGI (reference sequence). V was pared by 9 bases and J by 2 bases, with 12 bases between. The CDR3 DNA sequence: TGTGCCAGTAGGGGACCAAACACAGATACGCAGTATTTT. Amino acids: CASRGPNTDTQYF.

This clonotype has at least ten counts. V is TRBV7-3 and J is TRBJ2-1; 7 bases align to TRBD2. This CDR3 is 16 amino acids long. Trimming took 5 bases from V and 1 from J; bases not matched to a gene: 8. CDR1 is SGHTA, CDR2 FQGTGA, per germline. Written as DNA, the CDR3 is TGTGCCAGCAGCCCTCAGCGGGGCGGATCCTACAATGAGCAGTTCTTC. Its translation is CASSPQRGGSYNEQFF. Supplemented by reference TRBV7-3 and TRBJ2-1, the full variable domain reads GAGVSQTPSNKVTEKGKYVELRCDPISGHTALYWYRQSLGQGPEFLIYFQGTGAADDSGLPNDRFFAVRPEGSVSTLKIQRTERGDSAVYLCASSPQRGGSYNEQFFGPGTRLTVL.

The chain carries TRBV12-5 and TRBJ1-4; D not certain. The CDR3 is made up of 12 amino acids. The V gene's germline CDR1 is LGHNT and CDR2 FRNRAP. Trimming took 3 bases from V and 8 from J, leaving 7 bases between them. CDR3 coding DNA: TGTGCTAGTGGTTTTGTCGGGGAAAAACTGTTTTTT. Protein sequence: CASGFVGEKLFF.

This clonotype occurred a few times. The genes are TRBV5-1 and TRBJ1-2; D ambiguous. CDR3 length: 14 residues. The V end lost 3 bases, the J end lost 5 bases, and 14 bases lay between the germline ends. Germline-derived CDR1 and CDR2 are SGHRS and YFSETQ. Here the CDR3 DNA reads TGCGCCAGCAGCTCAACCCTGGGAGGTTATGGCTACACCTTC. This sequence encodes CASSSTLGGYGYTF.

A remark on this clonotype: A much larger clone differs by one base, so this may be a read error. The chain recombines TRBV12-5 with TRBJ2-1; 9 bases line up with TRBD1. TRBJ2-7 explains the end of the DNA better; the J call may be wrong. Germline V gene lookup returns CDR1 LGHNT and CDR2 FRNRAP. This CDR3 region has 13 residues. CDR3 protein: CASGGTGHNEQYF. CDR3 bases: TGTGCTAGTGGTGGGACAGGGCACAATGAGCAGTACTTC.

For this clonotype: Germline is not matched at one junction end, which may reflect a read error. The gene calls are TRBV29-1 and TRBJ2-1; maybe TRBD1 (6 bases). The CDR3 is 14 residues long. Germline assignment: CDR1 SQVTM and CDR2 ANQGSEA. This CDR3 is CSVETQGTYNQQFF. CDR3 nucleotides: TGCAGCGTCGAAACACAGGGAACCTACAATCAGCAGTTCTTC.

J is TRBJ2-7 and V is TRBV18; no firm D call. The CDR3 spans 15 residues. Per the germline V gene, CDR1 is KGHSH and CDR2 is LQKENI. Trimming took off 0 bases at V and 0 bases at J, with 9 bases between the two ends. This chain's CDR3 is CASSPPSRGSYEQYF. DNA for the CDR3: TGTGCCAGCTCACCACCTTCACGCGGCTCCTACGAGCAGTACTTC.

This chain links TRBV10-3 with TRBJ1-2, with no clear D. The germline CDR1 and CDR2 sequences are ENHRY and SYGVKD. V was shortened by 2 bases and J by 5 bases, with 6 bases between the two germline ends. The CDR3 runs 12 residues. CDR3 sequence: CAISEKDYGYTF. As DNA, the CDR3 is TGTGCCATCAGTGAGAAGGATTATGGCTACACCTTC.

V gene TRBV28 combines with J gene TRBJ1-4; D is possibly TRBD1 (6 bases). CDR3 length equals 14 residues. Germline assignment: CDR1 MDHEN and CDR2 SYDVKM. V lost 8 bases and J 3 bases, leaving 13 bases between the germline ends. For the CDR3, the DNA is TGTGCCAGCGCTAAGGGGGGAGCTAATGAAAAACTGTTTTTT. Its protein product is CASAKGGANEKLFF. The full variable domain, completed using reference TRBV28 and TRBJ1-4, is DVKVTQSSRYLVKRTGEKVFLECVQDMDHENMFWYRQDPGLGLRLIYFSYDVKMKEKGDIPEGYSVSREKKERFSLILESASTNQTSMYLCASAKGGANEKLFFGSGTQLSVL.